The 4 T cell receptor beta chains presented below share a single source sample, sequenced in a study of T cell responses to AZD1222 COVID-19 vaccine. TCRdb keeps only in-frame clones here, not all; method: immunoSEQ multiplex PCR. The sample has some 74,000 clones, around 84% seen once. Material: peripheral blood, obtained on day 0 of AZD1222 vaccination. The receptors were sampled from an adult in good health.

The rearrangement uses TRBV18 and TRBJ2-7; TRBD1 aligns across 9 bases. This CDR3 spans 12 amino acids. Trimming removed 3 bases from V and 10 bases from J; junction bases left unmatched: 4. Per germline, CDR1 KGHSH and CDR2 LQKENI. This chain's CDR3 is CASSPGQGSQYF. CDR3 coding DNA: TGTGCCAGCTCACCGGGACAGGGAAGTCAGTACTTC.

J is TRBJ2-3 and V is TRBV4-1, with TRBD2 matching 12 bases. The CDR3 is made up of 17 amino acids. Per the germline V gene, CDR1 is MGHRA and CDR2 is YSYEKL. The V gene end was trimmed by 3 bases and the J gene end by 2 bases; junction bases not matched to a gene: 6. The CDR3 nucleotides read TGCGCCAGCAGCCATCCCACTAGCGGGGGGTTCACAGATACGCAGTATTTT. Translated, it gives CASSHPTSGGFTDTQYF.

J is TRBJ2-6 and V is TRBV7-2, with 10 bases matching TRBD2. The V gene's germline CDR1 is SGHTA and CDR2 FQGNSA. The ends lost 5 bases at V and 3 bases at J; junction bases unmatched: 4. The CDR3 has 16 residues. CDR3: CASSRQREGGANVLTF. In DNA, the CDR3 is TGTGCCAGCAGCAGACAGCGGGAGGGTGGGGCCAACGTCCTGACTTTC.

In this sample, this clone turned up a few times. The V call is TRBV19, the J call TRBJ1-2; 7 positions match TRBD1. The CDR3 consists of 16 residues. The V gene's germline CDR1 is LNHDA and CDR2 SQIVND (reference sequence). After removal of 4 bases from V and 1 base from J, the junction contained 9 bases not matched to a gene. This CDR3 is CASSTDRARRNYGYTF. The CDR3, as DNA: TGTGCCAGTAGTACCGACAGGGCAAGGCGTAACTATGGCTACACCTTC.